This T cell receptor (beta chain) was documented in a study of PD-1 blockade in mismatch repair-deficient tumors. On the study more broadly: Patients had about a dozen mismatch repair-deficient cancer types, all previously treated and progressing.

The data were produced by immunoSEQ multiplex PCR, yet TCRdb's version contains in-frame clones alone and is incomplete. The table lists 60,000 to 75,000 clones, about nine tenths of them singletons. TCR sequencing covered a few patients who responded to pembrolizumab. This CDR3 is built from 14 residues. CDR1 and CDR2 (germline): LGHNA, YSLEER. V was pared by 0 bases and J by 12 bases, with 14 bases between. The source is an adult with mismatch repair-deficient cancer. The sequenced sample was peripheral blood, obtained 52 weeks after starting pembrolizumab. The chain carries TRBV4-3 and TRBJ1-4; D is ambiguous. CDR3 nucleotides: TGCGCCAGCAGCCAAGATGTAGACTTCTCCGAACTGTTTTTT. Its protein product is CASSQDVDFSELFF.